This T cell receptor (beta chain) originates from a study of control samples from healthy donors and cancer patients. V gave up 0 bases and J gave up 4 bases, with 13 bases separating them. The CDR3 consists of 15 residues. Germline V gene sequence: CDR1 SGHRS, CDR2 YFSETQ. The repertoire was sequenced with immunoSEQ multiplex PCR; TCRdb's copy has only in-frame clones and lacks some. The sample includes roughly 100,000 clones, around 90% of them seen just once. The origin of this receptor is a man aged 25 to 40 in good health. V and J are TRBV5-1 and TRBJ1-2; D unresolved. Sequencing input: blood. CDR3 in DNA: TGCGCCAGCAGCTTGGCTCCAGGAGAGGGCTATGGCTACACCTTC. It is translated as CASSLAPGEGYGYTF.